This note documents a single TCR beta chain sequence. The sample comes from a study of T cell repertoires in cytomegalovirus infection. Between the trimmed V and J ends, which lost 8 bases and 0 bases, there was a span of 14 bases. The CDR3 has 15 residues. The V gene's germline CDR1 is MNHEY and CDR2 SVGEGT. MiXCR was run by TCRdb on the reads, yielding one entry per CDR3 protein. This sample has more than 250,000 distinct CDR3 sequences, with about an eighth found just once. This sequence joins TRBV6-2 or TRBV6-3 and TRBJ2-1; D remains ambiguous. The clonotype was recovered from a human donor in good health (CMV status not recorded). Some clones in this sample may be carry-over from other donors' samples. The sample was PBMCs. This chain's CDR3 is CASAVVTYSYNEQFF. CDR3 DNA sequence: TGTGCCAGCGCGGTCGTGACCTACTCCTACAATGAGCAGTTCTTC.